These 8 T cell receptor beta chains were sequenced from one sample in a study of shared clonotypes between healthy human individuals. Naive CD8 cells lacked CD45RO, underwent positive selection for CCR7 and left out terminally differentiated effector memory CD45RA+ cells. TCRdb's table, derived via immunoSEQ multiplex PCR, lists solely in-frame clones and lacks some. The data show 650,000 to 800,000 clones, with 92% seen just once and 24% held by the top ten. Material for sequencing was naive CD8+ T cells sorted from blood. All receptors come from a man between 25 and 39 years old in good health.

The V gene is TRBV19, the J gene TRBJ2-1; D is perhaps TRBD2 (6 bases). The CDR3 is made up of 17 amino acids. The V gene's germline CDR1 is LNHDA and CDR2 SQIVND (reference sequence). V gave up 3 bases and J gave up 5 bases, with 20 bases separating them. The CDR3 here is CASSMGPPGLVNNEQFF. Written as DNA, the CDR3 is TGTGCCAGTAGTATGGGTCCCCCGGGACTCGTAAACAATGAGCAGTTCTTC.

The chain employs TRBV7-9 and TRBJ1-4; D gene unclear. V lost 1 base to trimming and J lost 7 bases, with 7 bases between them. CDR3 length: 13 residues. CDR1 is SEHNR and CDR2 is FQNEAQ in the germline V gene (reference sequence). The CDR3 sequence is CASSLVGGEKLFF. CDR3 DNA sequence: TGTGCCAGCAGCTTAGTCGGAGGTGAAAAACTGTTTTTT.

The chain couples TRBV18 to TRBJ2-2, with D possibly TRBD1 on 6 matching bases. This CDR3 is 19 amino acids long. Trimming left V 3 bases short and J 6 bases short, with 26 bases between. Looked up from germline, CDR1 is KGHSH and CDR2 is LQKENI. Here the CDR3 reads CASSPTSTGGAPLAGELFF. In nucleotides, the CDR3 is TGTGCCAGCTCACCGACTTCGACAGGTGGCGCTCCTCTTGCCGGGGAGCTGTTTTTT.

The V call is TRBV9, the J call TRBJ2-2, with D possibly called TRBD1 or TRBD2 (5 bases each). This CDR3 contains 13 residues. Trimming removed 0 bases at V and 7 bases at J, with 7 bases between. Germline V gene lookup returns CDR1 SGDLS and CDR2 YYNGEE. CDR3 region: CASSVEGSGELFF. CDR3 nucleotides: TGTGCCAGCAGCGTAGAGGGGAGCGGGGAGCTGTTTTTT.

The V call is TRBV2, the J call TRBJ1-2; D is unclear. The CDR3 has 12 residues. Germline values: CDR1 SNHLY, CDR2 FYNNEI. Trimming left V 6 bases short and J 6 bases short, with 11 bases between. CDR3 DNA: TGTGCCAGCAGAAATAAGAAAGATGGCTACACCTTC. This codes for CASRNKKDGYTF.

This clone was seen a few times. CDR3 sequence reads: CASSPLGAGGNEQFF. DNA of the CDR3: TGCGCCAGCAGCCCGTTGGGGGCGGGTGGCAATGAGCAGTTCTTC. The gene calls are TRBV5-1 and TRBJ2-1; D might be TRBD1 (6 bases). CDR3 size: 15 residues. The V end was cut by 4 bases, the J end by 6 bases, with 17 bases between. In germline, CDR1 is SGHRS, CDR2 YFSETQ.

This rearrangement joins TRBV5-1 to TRBJ2-5; D assignment may be TRBD1 or TRBD2 (5 bases each). The CDR3 is 14 amino acids. Germline V lookup: CDR1 SGHRS, CDR2 YFSETQ. Trimming removed 10 bases at V and 4 bases at J, with 20 bases between. The CDR3 spells CAFTGANKRETQYF. Here the CDR3 DNA reads TGCGCCTTTACCGGGGCAAACAAGAGAGAGACCCAGTACTTC.

The chain has TRBV4-3 and TRBJ1-2; 8 bases line up with TRBD1. This CDR3 is 15 amino acids long. V was pared by 2 bases and J by 4 bases, with 6 bases of the junction left unmatched. Germline lookup yields CDR1 LGHNA and CDR2 YSLEER. CDR3 in DNA: TGCGCCAGCAGCCAAACCAGGGGGCAATTCTATGGCTACACCTTC. Its translation is CASSQTRGQFYGYTF.